This T cell receptor beta chain was recovered during a study of blood T cell repertoires in COVID-19. Study background: Collection of acute and convalescent COVID-19 samples took place in the United States, Italy and Spain. T cells, B-cell-depleted T cells, or PBMCs provided the cDNA or gDNA that served as material.

V was cut by 5 bases and J by 1 base, with 18 bases left in between. CDR3 length: 16 amino acids. The germline V gene encodes CDR1 MDHEN and CDR2 SYDVKM. Methods used by the authors: From reference gene primer amplification, estimates of nucleated cell counts were derived. Clones were sequenced by immunoSEQ multiplex PCR, and TCRdb holds only the in-frame ones, with some missing. D and trimming come from the DNA, and the V and J calls and clone size come from that table. Found here are approximately 670,000 clones, about 90% of them singletons; the top ten hold approximately 0.25%. The clonotype comes from a woman under 30 with acute or convalescent COVID-19. The source material was peripheral blood. This rearrangement joins TRBV28 to TRBJ2-7, with D possibly TRBD1 on 5 matching bases. The CDR3 region has the DNA TGTGCCAGCAGTCCCCCGATCCAGGGAAAATCCTACGAGCAGTACTTC. Residues: CASSPPIQGKSYEQYF.